One TCR beta chain is described in this entry. RNA, at about 0.45 to 1 ug, was reverse transcribed with random hexamers. An immunoSEQ multiplex PCR amplified TCR beta CDR3 over 54 Vbeta and 13 Jbeta. One entry per CDR3 protein results from TCRdb running MiXCR on the immunoSEQ multiplex PCR reads. This sample yields 110,000 or so distinct CDR3 sequences, of which 85% to 95% are seen a single time; roughly 0.12% belongs to the top ten. There are 14 residues in the CDR3. Germline CDR1 is ENHRY and CDR2 is SYGVKD. V lost 2 bases, J lost 5 bases, and 10 bases lay in between. Controls were age- and sex-matched healthy donors. TEMRA cells were FACS-enriched and CD8+ and CD4+ T cells negatively isolated. The sample comes from a study of CD8 T cells in Susac syndrome.

This rearrangement joins TRBV10-3 to TRBJ1-5; D is undetermined. The receptor's source is a human donor in good health. The sample comprised CD8+ T cells from PBMCs. CDR3 sequence reads: CAISERQEHQPQHF. The DNA for the CDR3 is TGTGCCATCAGTGAGAGGCAGGAGCATCAGCCCCAGCATTTT.